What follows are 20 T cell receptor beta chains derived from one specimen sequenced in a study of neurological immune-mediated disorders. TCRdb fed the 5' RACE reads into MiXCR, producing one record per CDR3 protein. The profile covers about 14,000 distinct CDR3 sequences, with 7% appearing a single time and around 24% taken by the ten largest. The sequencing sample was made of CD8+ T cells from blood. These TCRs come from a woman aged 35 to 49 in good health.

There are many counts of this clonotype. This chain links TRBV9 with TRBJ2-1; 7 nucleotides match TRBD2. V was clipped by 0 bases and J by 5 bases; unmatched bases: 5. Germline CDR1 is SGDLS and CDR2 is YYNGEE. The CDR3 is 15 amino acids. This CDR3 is CASSVGSGDDNEQFF. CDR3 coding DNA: TGTGCCAGCAGCGTAGGAAGCGGGGACGACAATGAGCAGTTCTTC.

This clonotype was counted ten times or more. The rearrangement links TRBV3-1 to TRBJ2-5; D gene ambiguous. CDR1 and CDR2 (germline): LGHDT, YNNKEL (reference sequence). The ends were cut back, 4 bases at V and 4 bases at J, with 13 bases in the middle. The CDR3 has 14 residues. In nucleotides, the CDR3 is TGTGCCAGCAGCCTCGCGTGGGGTATAGAGACCCAGTACTTC. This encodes CASSLAWGIETQYF.

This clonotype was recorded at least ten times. DNA for the CDR3: TGTGCCAGCAGCTTAGGTTCAGGTCCAAAGCAGTTCTTC. As protein: CASSLGSGPKQFF. The chain carries TRBV11-2 and TRBJ2-1; D gene unclear. V was pared by 1 base and J by 11 bases, with 12 bases between. CDR1 SGHAT and CDR2 FQNNGV come from the germline V gene. The CDR3 loop spans 13 amino acids.

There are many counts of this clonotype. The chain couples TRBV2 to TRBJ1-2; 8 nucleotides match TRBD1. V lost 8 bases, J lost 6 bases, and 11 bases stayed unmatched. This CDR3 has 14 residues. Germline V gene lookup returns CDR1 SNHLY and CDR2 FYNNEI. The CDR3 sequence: CASPQGASRDGYTF. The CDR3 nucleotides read TGTGCCAGCCCCCAGGGGGCCTCACGAGATGGCTACACCTTC.

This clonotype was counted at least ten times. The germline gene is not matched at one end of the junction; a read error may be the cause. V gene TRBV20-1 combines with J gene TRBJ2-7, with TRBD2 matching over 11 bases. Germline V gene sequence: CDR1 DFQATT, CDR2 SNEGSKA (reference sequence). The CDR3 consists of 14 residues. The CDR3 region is CSAILAGAGYEQCF. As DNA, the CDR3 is TGCAGTGCCATACTAGCGGGAGCTGGGTACGAGCAGTGCTTC.

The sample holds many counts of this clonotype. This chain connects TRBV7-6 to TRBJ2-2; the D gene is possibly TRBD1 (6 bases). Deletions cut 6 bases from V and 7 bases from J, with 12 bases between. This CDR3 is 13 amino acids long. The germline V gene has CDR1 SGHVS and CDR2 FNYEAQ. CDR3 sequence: CASRPGVVGELFF. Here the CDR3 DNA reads TGTGCCAGCAGGCCAGGGGTGGTCGGGGAGCTGTTTTTT.

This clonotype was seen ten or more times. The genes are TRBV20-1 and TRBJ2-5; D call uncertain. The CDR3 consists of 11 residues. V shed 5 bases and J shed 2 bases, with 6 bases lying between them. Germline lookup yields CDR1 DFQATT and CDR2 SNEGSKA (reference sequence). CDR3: CSAPKQETQYF. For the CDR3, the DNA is TGCAGTGCTCCAAAACAAGAGACCCAGTACTTC.

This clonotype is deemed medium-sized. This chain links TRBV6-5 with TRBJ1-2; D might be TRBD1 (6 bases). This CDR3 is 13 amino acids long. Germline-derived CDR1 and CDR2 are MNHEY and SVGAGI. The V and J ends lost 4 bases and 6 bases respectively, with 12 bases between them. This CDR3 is CASSWGNRDGYTF. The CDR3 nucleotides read TGTGCCAGCAGTTGGGGGAACAGGGATGGCTACACCTTC.

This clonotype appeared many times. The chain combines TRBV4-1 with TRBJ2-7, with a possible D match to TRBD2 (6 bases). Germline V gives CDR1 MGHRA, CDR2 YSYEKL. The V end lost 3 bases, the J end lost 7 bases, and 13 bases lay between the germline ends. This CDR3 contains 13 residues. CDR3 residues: CASSQMPGTEQYF. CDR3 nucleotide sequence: TGCGCCAGCAGCCAGATGCCCGGGACTGAGCAGTACTTC.

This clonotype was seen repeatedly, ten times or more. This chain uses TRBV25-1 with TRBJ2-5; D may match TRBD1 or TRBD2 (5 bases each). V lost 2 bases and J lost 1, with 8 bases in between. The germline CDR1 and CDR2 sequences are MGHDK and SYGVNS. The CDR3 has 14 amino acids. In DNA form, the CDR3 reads TGTGCCAGCAGTGAAATCGGGGCCCAAGAGACCCAGTACTTC. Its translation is CASSEIGAQETQYF.

The CDR3 region has the DNA TGTGCCTGCTTCCACCCGGGACAAACAAACAATGAGCAGTTCTTC. As protein: CACFHPGQTNNEQFF. This sequence joins TRBV30 and TRBJ2-1; a possible D gene is TRBD1 (6 bases). The V gene's germline CDR1 is GTSNPN and CDR2 SVGIG (reference sequence). V was shortened by 6 bases and J by 5 bases, with 20 bases between the two germline ends. The CDR3 has 15 amino acids.

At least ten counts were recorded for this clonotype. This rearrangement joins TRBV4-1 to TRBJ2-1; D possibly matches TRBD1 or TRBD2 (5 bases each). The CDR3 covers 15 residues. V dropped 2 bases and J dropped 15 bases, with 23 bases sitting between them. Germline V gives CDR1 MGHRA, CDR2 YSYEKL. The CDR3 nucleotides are TGCGCCAGCAGCCAATACCCCGGGACCCCACACGAGGCGTTCTTC. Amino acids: CASSQYPGTPHEAFF.

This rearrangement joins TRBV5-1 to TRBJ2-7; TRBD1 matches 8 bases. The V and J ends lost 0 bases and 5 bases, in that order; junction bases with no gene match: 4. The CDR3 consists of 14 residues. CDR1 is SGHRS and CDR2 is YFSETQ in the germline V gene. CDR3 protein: CASSLGQGSNEQYF. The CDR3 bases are TGCGCCAGCAGCTTGGGACAGGGGAGCAACGAGCAGTACTTC.

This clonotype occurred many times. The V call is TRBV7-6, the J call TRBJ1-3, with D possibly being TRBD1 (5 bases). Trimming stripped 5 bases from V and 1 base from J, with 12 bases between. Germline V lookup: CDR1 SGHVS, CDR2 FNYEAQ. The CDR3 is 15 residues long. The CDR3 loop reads CASSDPTVSGNTIYF. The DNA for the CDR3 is TGTGCCAGCAGCGATCCGACAGTGTCTGGAAACACCATATATTTT.

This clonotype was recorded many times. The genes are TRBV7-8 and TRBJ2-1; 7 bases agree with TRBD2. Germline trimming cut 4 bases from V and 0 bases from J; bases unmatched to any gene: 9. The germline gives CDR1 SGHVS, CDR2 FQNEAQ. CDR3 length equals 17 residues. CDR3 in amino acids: CASSSPGEGSSYNEQFF. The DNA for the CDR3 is TGTGCCAGCAGCTCCCCGGGGGAGGGGAGCTCCTACAATGAGCAGTTCTTC.

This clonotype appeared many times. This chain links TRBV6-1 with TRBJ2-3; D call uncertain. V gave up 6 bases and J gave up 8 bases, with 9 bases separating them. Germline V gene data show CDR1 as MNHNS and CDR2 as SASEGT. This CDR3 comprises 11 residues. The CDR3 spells CASRGSGTQYF. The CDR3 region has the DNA TGTGCCAGCAGGGGGTCGGGTACGCAGTATTTT.

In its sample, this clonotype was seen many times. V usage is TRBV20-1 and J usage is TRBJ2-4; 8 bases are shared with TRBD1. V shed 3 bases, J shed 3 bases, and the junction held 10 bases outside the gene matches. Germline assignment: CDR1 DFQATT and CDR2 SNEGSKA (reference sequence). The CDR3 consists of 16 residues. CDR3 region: CSARGRGLADKNIQYF. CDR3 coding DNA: TGCAGTGCTAGGGGCAGGGGGCTAGCCGACAAAAACATTCAGTACTTC.

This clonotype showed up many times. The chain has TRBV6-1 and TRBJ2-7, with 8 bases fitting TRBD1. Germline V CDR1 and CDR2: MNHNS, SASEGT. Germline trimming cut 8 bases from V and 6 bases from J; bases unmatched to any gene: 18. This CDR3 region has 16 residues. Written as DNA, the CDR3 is TGTGCCAGCGGGCAAGGATCCCGACAGGGGTTGACCGAGCAGTACTTC. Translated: CASGQGSRQGLTEQYF.

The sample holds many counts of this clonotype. CDR3 bases: TGCAGCGTTGCGGGGGGAGACAGTTCAGGGTCTGGCTACACCTTC. Translating it yields CSVAGGDSSGSGYTF. V and J are TRBV29-1 and TRBJ1-2; D is possibly TRBD1 (5 bases). V lost 4 bases and J lost 7, with 22 bases in between. The CDR3 extends over 15 amino acids. The germline gives CDR1 SQVTM, CDR2 ANQGSEA.

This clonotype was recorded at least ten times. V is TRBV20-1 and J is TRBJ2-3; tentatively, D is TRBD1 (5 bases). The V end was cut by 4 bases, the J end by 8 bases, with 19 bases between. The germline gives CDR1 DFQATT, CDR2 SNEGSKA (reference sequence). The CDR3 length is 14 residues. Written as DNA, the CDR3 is TGCAGTGCTACCCTCGACAGACCCGGCGCTACGCAGTATTTT. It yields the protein CSATLDRPGATQYF.